This T cell receptor (beta chain) is drawn from a study of T cell responses to AZD1222 COVID-19 vaccine listed by TCRdb under 2021. About the investigation overall: A total of 230 to 250 trial participants underwent TCR sequencing, of whom 200 to 220 had received two doses of AZD1222 and roughly 26 had received two doses of the MenACWY control vaccine. Trial participants were enrolled by age into subgroups of 18-55, 56-69 and 70-plus years, and around 150, 28 and 57 TCR-sequenced participants, respectively, were included in these subgroups.

The CDR3 covers 17 residues, taking in both the cysteine and the phenylalanine. Only the CDR3 region is kept as DNA, spanning 51 bases read in frame from base 1. After removal of 2 bases from V and 7 bases from J, the junction retains 14 bases not matched to a gene. Via the germline V gene (reference sequence), CDR1 is LGHDT and CDR2 YNNKEL. As to this clone: The specificity of this receptor is unknown. There are no base qualities to consult, and no much larger clone falls within one base.

The CDR3 regions of human TCRbeta chains were analyzed by immunosequencing. Per the original workflow: Repertoire TCRs were matched against a reference library of SARS-CoV-2-specific TCRs generated with the MIRA antigen-specificity platform. Breadth meant the fraction of unique TCRs that were SARS-CoV-2-associated, whereas depth meant the fraction of total T cells that were SARS-CoV-2-associated. Using the MIRA data, every spike-specific TCR was mapped to the spike region that the TCR reacted to and assigned to either a CD4 or a CD8 class. Log10-transformed breadth and depth values were compared by one-way ANOVA with Sidak's multiple comparisons tests. The clones in this table, taken by TCRdb from immuneACCESS, are in-frame only. Not every clone is retained; where verified, under half of the shortfall comes from an unresolved V gene, and the cause of the rest is unknown. V, J and clone size are those of that table, while D and trimming were read from the DNA. This sample gives about 88,000 clones in total; around nine tenths of them show up just once. The ten largest clonotypes hold 4% to 6% of the sample.

What the research found in general, with its limitations: The 56-69-year group was small, and its depth increase did not reach significance, likely because of low power. Participants were mostly white British, with more females than males. The authors suggested clonal diversity may have been underestimated. Reportedly, almost half of the unique spike-specific TCRs recognized epitopes lying outside the regions that are mutated in the B.1.351 and B.1.1.7 variants. Conclusions about previously exposed vaccinees are limited because only a handful of AZD1222 recipients were SARS-CoV-2 seropositive at baseline. The vaccine-associated CD4 TCRs covered the entire spike protein, and the dominant responses fell in regions 160-218 and 743-854. After two AZD1222 doses, both the breadth and the depth of spike-specific TCRs were significantly higher than at day 0 and than in MenACWY recipients. Because no samples from the day 14 peak response were available, repertoires could be characterized only after the peak T cell response.

What the time point label conveys for this sample: baseline before first vaccination. The treatment or condition label of this sample denotes: meningococcal conjugate vaccine given as trial control. Vaccinee samples were obtained from the UK trials COV001 and COV002, which included a single-blind randomized controlled phase 2/3 trial of AZD1222 (ChAdOx1 nCoV-19) in healthy adults. For TCRbeta chain sequencing, PBMC samples from trial participants were taken at day 0 and at day 28 after the second dose. The receptor's source is an adult in good health. This specimen consisted of peripheral blood, obtained on day 0 of MenACWY control vaccination. This receptor chain uses TRBV3-1 (or the pseudogene TRBV3-2) and TRBJ1-2, and 9 junctional nucleotides match TRBD1. The CDR3 protein: CASSQPPSGTGISGYTF. Read as DNA, the sequence is TGTGCCAGCAGCCAACCCCCCAGCGGGACAGGGATTTCTGGCTACACCTTC.